This T cell receptor (beta chain) was observed in a study of Graves' ophthalmopathy and Graves' hyperthyroidism. The CDR3 length is 14 residues. With 3 bases removed from V and 1 base from J, the gap between germline ends came to 9 bases. In germline, CDR1 is SNHLY, CDR2 FYNNEI. This clonotype appeared many times. As the template, RNA transcripts were used to amplify TCR beta CDR3 regions. HTBI primers were used in a first-round RT-PCR, which preceded a second-round multiplex PCR. TCRdb re-called the multiplex PCR reads with MiXCR, one entry per CDR3 protein. The sample holds approximately 410,000 distinct CDR3 sequences, approximately 15% seen once.

This TCR was sampled from a woman aged 18-29 years with stable Graves' hyperthyroidism. V and J are TRBV2 and TRBJ2-5; D is possibly TRBD1 or TRBD2 (5 bases each). Sequenced sample: peripheral blood. CDR3 residues: CASSETGPQETQYF. For the CDR3, the DNA is TGTGCCAGCAGTGAGACGGGGCCCCAAGAGACCCAGTACTTC.